One sample yielded the 17 T cell receptor beta chains listed below, sequenced in a study of human T cells and chemical hapten exposure. TCRdb called the RACE reads again in MiXCR, with one record for every CDR3 protein. Here the sample spans around 300,000 distinct CDR3 sequences, 4.5% to 5.5% being singletons. The sample's time point: pre-sensitization, week 0. As to treatment: therapeutic diphenylcyclopropenone sensitization with weekly scalp DPC. Sequencing used whole blood, obtained in connection with sensitization to the hapten diphenylcyclopropenone (DPC). The receptors stem from a woman aged 18 to 35 with alopecia areata. Some clones in this sample may be carry-over from other donors' samples.

V and J are TRBV28 and TRBJ1-4; D is unresolved. The CDR3 is 11 amino acids. The germline V gene encodes CDR1 MDHEN and CDR2 SYDVKM. Trimming pared 7 bases from V and 8 bases from J, leaving 8 bases between. The CDR3 loop reads CASTPGEKLFF. The CDR3 DNA is TGTGCCAGCACTCCTGGGGAAAAACTGTTTTTT.

This clonotype was seen a handful of times. This rearrangement joins TRBV6-5 to TRBJ1-2, with a weak D call TRBD1 (5 bases). Germline CDR1 and CDR2: MNHEY and SVGAGI. V lost 2 bases to trimming and J lost 6 bases, with 10 bases between them. This CDR3 contains 13 residues. CDR3 in amino acids: CASSYRQGHGYTF. In DNA, the CDR3 is TGTGCCAGCAGTTACAGGCAGGGTCATGGCTACACCTTC.

This clonotype was counted only a few times. This sequence joins TRBV29-1 and TRBJ2-7; 7 bases match TRBD1. The V gene's germline CDR1 is SQVTM and CDR2 ANQGSEA. After removal of 1 base from V and 0 bases from J, the junction contained 9 bases not matched to a gene. The CDR3 extends over 16 amino acids. CDR3 bases: TGCAGCGTTGAAGCCCCCGGACAGGAGAGCTCCTACGAGCAGTACTTC. Translated: CSVEAPGQESSYEQYF.

The rearrangement uses TRBV5-4 and TRBJ2-4; D assignment may be TRBD1 or TRBD2 (6 bases each). The V gene's germline CDR1 is SGHNT and CDR2 YYREEE (reference sequence). The V end lost 0 bases, the J end lost 0 bases, and 10 bases lay between the germline ends. This CDR3 contains 16 residues. The CDR3 reads CASSLAGDLAKNIQYF. DNA of the CDR3: TGTGCCAGCAGCTTGGCAGGGGACTTAGCCAAAAACATTCAGTACTTC.

This clonotype was seen repeatedly, ten times or more. The rearrangement links TRBV6-5 to TRBJ2-7; D possibly matches TRBD1 or TRBD2 (6 bases each). Germline-derived CDR1 and CDR2 are MNHEY and SVGAGI. Trimming stripped 5 bases from V and 6 bases from J, with 20 bases between. The CDR3 has 15 amino acids. CDR3 amino acids: CASSPVQGGGPEQYF. CDR3 nucleotide sequence: TGTGCCAGCAGTCCAGTACAGGGAGGAGGCCCCGAGCAGTACTTC.

The V gene is TRBV11-3, the J gene TRBJ2-1, with TRBD2 as a possible D gene (7 bases). The germline gives CDR1 SGHNT, CDR2 YENEEA. The CDR3 is made up of 14 amino acids. Trimming shortened V by 5 bases and J by 6 bases, and 14 bases separated the two germline ends. CDR3 sequence: CASSERGAVNEQFF. The DNA for the CDR3 is TGTGCCAGCAGCGAACGGGGGGCCGTCAATGAGCAGTTCTTC. The complete variable domain, with remaining parts taken from reference TRBV11-3 and TRBJ2-1, reads EAGVVQSPRYKIIEKKQPVAFWCNPISGHNTLYWYLQNLGQGPELLIRYENEEAVDDSQLPKDRFSAERLKGVDSTLKIQPAELGDSAVYLCASSERGAVNEQFFGPGTRLTVL.

The V call is TRBV4-1, the J call TRBJ2-6; the D is unclear. V lost 1 base, J lost 0 bases, and 10 bases lay in between. CDR3 length: 17 amino acids. Germline-derived CDR1 and CDR2 are MGHRA and YSYEKL. The CDR3 loop is CASSQGLQNSGANVLTF. The CDR3 bases are TGCGCCAGCAGCCAAGGGCTCCAAAACTCTGGGGCCAACGTCCTGACTTTC.

This chain links TRBV12-5 with TRBJ1-1; 7 positions agree with TRBD1. CDR1 LGHNT and CDR2 FRNRAP come from the germline V gene. The CDR3 has 13 amino acids. With V trimmed by 5 bases and J by 8 bases, 8 bases remained unmatched. CDR3 residues: CASGSTGALEAFF. CDR3 DNA: TGTGCTAGTGGTAGTACAGGGGCCTTGGAAGCTTTCTTT.

The chain carries TRBV19 and TRBJ2-1; TRBD2 agrees at 8 bases. Germline V CDR1 and CDR2: LNHDA, SQIVND (reference sequence). The CDR3 runs to 16 residues. V gave up 3 bases and J gave up 2 bases; unmatched junction bases: 6. CDR3 amino acids: CASSMSGGRTYNEQFF. The CDR3 DNA reads as TGTGCCAGTAGTATGTCGGGGGGGCGGACCTACAATGAGCAGTTCTTC.

This clonotype was seen ten or more times. This rearrangement joins TRBV20-1 to TRBJ1-2; D not resolved. The germline V gene encodes CDR1 DFQATT and CDR2 SNEGSKA (reference sequence). The CDR3 consists of 14 residues. V lost 6 bases, J lost 4 bases, and 18 bases lay in between. The CDR3 region is CSANSAPTAYGYTF. In nucleotides, the CDR3 is TGCAGTGCAAACAGCGCCCCGACGGCCTATGGCTACACCTTC.

The table lists this clonotype with a few counts. The gene calls are TRBV9 and TRBJ1-6, with unresolved D. The V end lost 0 bases, the J end lost 7 bases, and 8 bases lay between the germline ends. CDR1 is SGDLS, CDR2 YYNGEE, per germline. The CDR3 has 14 amino acids. CDR3 residues: CASSVAGGNSPLHF. The CDR3 DNA follows: TGTGCCAGCAGCGTAGCAGGAGGGAATTCACCCCTCCACTTT.

This clonotype has ten or more counts. This rearrangement joins TRBV29-1 to TRBJ2-1; D not certain. The V end was cut by 5 bases, the J end by 6 bases, with 5 bases between. In germline, CDR1 is SQVTM, CDR2 ANQGSEA. CDR3 length: 10 residues. The CDR3 sequence: CSVSSNEQFF. For the CDR3, the DNA is TGCAGCGTTAGTTCCAATGAGCAGTTCTTC.

This clonotype has a handful of counts. The DNA of the CDR3 is TGTGCCAGCAGCCAAGCCACAGCAGAGGTACAGCCCCAGCATTTT. This gives the protein CASSQATAEVQPQHF. V is TRBV28 and J is TRBJ1-5; D unclear. Germline V gene lookup returns CDR1 MDHEN and CDR2 SYDVKM. The V gene lost 6 bases and the J gene lost 7 bases, with 19 bases spanning the gap. The length of the CDR3 is 15 residues. Supplemented by reference TRBV28 and TRBJ1-5, the full variable domain reads DVKVTQSSRYLVKRTGEKVFLECVQDMDHENMFWYRQDPGLGLRLIYFSYDVKMKEKGDIPEGYSVSREKKERFSLILESASTNQTSMYLCASSQATAEVQPQHFGDGTRLSIL.

The CDR3 region has the DNA TGTGCCACCAGTGAAGGGGCTTCCTACAATGAGCAGTTCTTC. It is translated as CATSEGASYNEQFF. The V and J genes are TRBV24-1 and TRBJ2-1; a weak D match, TRBD1 (5 bases). Germline V gene sequence: CDR1 KGHDR, CDR2 SFDVKD. The CDR3 sequence is 14 residues long. The V end lost 4 bases, the J end lost 1 base, and 7 bases lay between the germline ends.

This clonotype occurred a few times. V gene TRBV23-1 combines with J gene TRBJ1-1; the match to TRBD1 covers 7 bases. TRBV23-1 is marked as an open reading frame, function uncertain. This CDR3 region has 16 residues. Germline trimming cut 7 bases from V and 0 bases from J; bases unmatched to any gene: 11. For the CDR3, the DNA is TGCGCCAGCATCTCCCGGGACAGATTCATGAACACTGAAGCTTTCTTT. Translation: CASISRDRFMNTEAFF.

This clonotype appeared many times. The chain carries TRBV7-2 and TRBJ2-3; D unclear. This CDR3 comprises 12 residues. Germline V gene lookup returns CDR1 SGHTA and CDR2 FQGNSA. The V end lost 1 base, the J end lost 8 bases, and 7 bases lay between the germline ends. For the CDR3, the DNA is TGTGCCAGCAGCTTAGAGGTTGGTACGCAGTATTTT. Translating it yields CASSLEVGTQYF. Based on the CDR3 plus reference TRBV7-2 and TRBJ2-3, the full variable domain is GAGVSQSPSNKVTEKGKDVELRCDPISGHTALYWYRQSLGQGLEFLIYFQGNSAPDKSGLPSDRFSAERTGGSVSTLTIQRTQQEDSAVYLCASSLEVGTQYFGPGTRLTVL.

The J gene is TRBJ1-3, the V gene TRBV4-3; D is undetermined. Germline-derived CDR1 and CDR2 are LGHNA and YSLEER. There are 16 residues in the CDR3. Trimming took 0 bases from V and 0 from J, leaving 9 bases between them. DNA for the CDR3: TGCGCCAGCAGCCAAGATGGACCCAGCTCTGGAAACACCATATATTTT. Residues: CASSQDGPSSGNTIYF.